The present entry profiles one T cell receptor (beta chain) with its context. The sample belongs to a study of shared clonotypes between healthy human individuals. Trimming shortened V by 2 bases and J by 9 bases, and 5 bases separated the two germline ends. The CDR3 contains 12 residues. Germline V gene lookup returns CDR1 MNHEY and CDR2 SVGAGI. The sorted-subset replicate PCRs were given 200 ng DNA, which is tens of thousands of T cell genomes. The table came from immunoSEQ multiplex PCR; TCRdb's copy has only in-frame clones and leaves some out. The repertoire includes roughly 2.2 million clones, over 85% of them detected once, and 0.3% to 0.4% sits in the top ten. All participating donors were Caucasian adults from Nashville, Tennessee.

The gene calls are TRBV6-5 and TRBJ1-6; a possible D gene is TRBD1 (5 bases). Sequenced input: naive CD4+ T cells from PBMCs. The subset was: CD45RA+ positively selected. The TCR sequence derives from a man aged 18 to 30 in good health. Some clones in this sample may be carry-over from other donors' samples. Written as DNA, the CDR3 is TGTGCCAGCAGTTACAGGGGTTCACCCCTCCACTTT. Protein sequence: CASSYRGSPLHF.